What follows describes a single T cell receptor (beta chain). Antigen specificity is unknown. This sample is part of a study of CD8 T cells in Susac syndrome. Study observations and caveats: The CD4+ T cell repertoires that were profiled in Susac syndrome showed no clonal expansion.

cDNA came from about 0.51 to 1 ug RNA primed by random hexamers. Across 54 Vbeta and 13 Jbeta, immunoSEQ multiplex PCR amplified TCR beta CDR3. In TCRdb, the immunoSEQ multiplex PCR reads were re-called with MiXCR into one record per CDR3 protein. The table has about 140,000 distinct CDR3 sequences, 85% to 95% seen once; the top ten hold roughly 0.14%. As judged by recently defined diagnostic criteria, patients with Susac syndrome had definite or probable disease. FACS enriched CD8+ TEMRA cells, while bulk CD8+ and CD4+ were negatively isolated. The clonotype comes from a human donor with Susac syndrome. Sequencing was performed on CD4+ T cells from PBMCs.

CDR3 in amino acids: CASSHAPGTKETQYF. The CDR3 DNA reads as TGTGCCAGCAGCCACGCACCCGGGACTAAAGAGACCCAGTACTTC. This sequence joins TRBV3-1 and TRBJ2-5, with 7 positions matching TRBD2. The CDR3 is 15 amino acids. Germline assignment: CDR1 LGHDT and CDR2 YNNKEL (reference sequence). V lost 3 bases and J lost 3; bases outside the gene matches: 7.